This TCR beta chain was retrieved from a study of cytomegalovirus exposure and HLA in healthy donors. This PCR relied on a set of 60 Vbeta primers and 13 Jbeta primers. Assay: immunoSEQ multiplex PCR; the TCRdb copy retains only in-frame clones and omits some. The sample has roughly 80,000 clones; 65% to 85% are singletons. Trimming removed 2 bases at V and 6 bases at J, with 23 bases between. There are 17 residues in the CDR3. Looked up from germline, CDR1 is SGHDT and CDR2 is YYEEEE. The rearrangement uses TRBV5-6 and TRBJ1-1; D unclear. This receptor was taken from a woman aged 45-60 years in good health and CMV-seronegative. Material: PBMCs. The CDR3 here is CASSFAAVAGLVSEAFF. The CDR3 bases are TGTGCCAGCAGCTTTGCAGCTGTGGCGGGCCTCGTATCTGAAGCTTTCTTT. The variable domain in full, with the rest retrieved from reference TRBV5-6 and TRBJ1-1, is DAGVTQSPTHLIKTRGQQVTLRCSPKSGHDTVSWYQQALGQGPQFIFQYYEEEERQRGNFPDRFSGHQFPNYSSELNVNALLLGDSALYLCASSFAAVAGLVSEAFFGQGTRLTVV.